A single sample is the source of the 23 T cell receptor beta chains below, sequenced in a study of T-cell memory formation after mild COVID-19 (dated by TCRdb to about 2021). Libraries were prepared through 5' RACE. Sequencing relied on an Illumina NovaSeq 6000. TCRdb reran the public reads through fastp at Q25 and MiXCR, keeping productive beta chains. Every distinct CDR3 protein forms one entry, paired with its most common genes and DNA. The sample has hundreds of thousands of distinct CDR3 sequences on record, more than 15% of them singletons. The top ten clonotypes cover around 12% of the sample. Sequencing input: PBMCs or a T cell subset sorted from them (not recorded which). Receptors originate from an adult woman who had mild COVID-19 (a few samples of this study predate the infection). The sample titles of this study are shuffled in the database, so cell type and time point are left out; the donor was told from shared clones.

The chain joins TRBV12-3 or TRBV12-4 to TRBJ1-2, with D hard to call. This CDR3 contains 12 residues. Trimming stripped 0 bases from V and 9 bases from J, with 8 bases between. In DNA form, the CDR3 reads TGTGCCAGCAGTTTAGCGGCATGGAGCTACACCTTC. This gives the protein CASSLAAWSYTF.

The chain combines TRBV24-1 with TRBJ2-2; 8 positions match TRBD2. This CDR3 has 15 amino acids. Per the germline V gene, CDR1 is KGHDR and CDR2 is SFDVKD. Trimming cost V 9 bases and J 5 bases; bases outside gene matches: 10. The CDR3 loop is CATGRAGARTGELFF. In nucleotides, the CDR3 is TGTGCCACCGGTAGAGCGGGAGCAAGAACCGGGGAGCTGTTTTTT.

In this sample, this clonotype turned up a few times. Written as DNA, the CDR3 is TGTGCCAGCAGCTTTGGAGGGACAGCCAGGCCGATTAGCACAGATACGCAGTATTTT. It encodes CASSFGGTARPISTDTQYF. The genes are TRBV11-2 and TRBJ2-3; D may be TRBD1 (7 bases). The germline V and J ends were trimmed by 3 bases and 0 bases, with 22 bases remaining between them. Germline V CDR1 and CDR2: SGHAT, FQNNGV. The CDR3 is 19 residues long.

This clonotype was detected a few times. V is TRBV9 and J is TRBJ1-5; tentative D call: TRBD1 (5 bases). V was clipped by 3 bases and J by 6 bases, with 13 bases between them. The CDR3 is made up of 14 amino acids. CDR1 and CDR2 from the germline V gene are SGDLS and YYNGEE. CDR3 amino acids: CASSGGVGGQPQHF. The CDR3 DNA follows: TGTGCCAGCAGCGGGGGAGTCGGGGGTCAGCCCCAGCATTTT.

The rearrangement joins TRBV18 to TRBJ2-3; possible D gene TRBD1, 6 bases. V was pared by 5 bases and J by 1 base, with 10 bases between. CDR1 is KGHSH, CDR2 LQKENI, per germline. The CDR3 is made up of 14 amino acids. CDR3 loop: CASSGRTGTDTQYF. Here the CDR3 DNA reads TGTGCCAGCTCAGGGCGGACAGGCACAGATACGCAGTATTTT.

This clonotype has more than one count but fewer than ten. The chain couples TRBV4-1 to TRBJ2-3; a possible D gene is TRBD2 (6 bases). In germline, CDR1 is MGHRA, CDR2 YSYEKL. V was cut by 3 bases and J by 2 bases, with 18 bases left in between. CDR3 length equals 17 residues. The CDR3, as DNA: TGCGCCAGCAGCCAGGGAGACCGCGGAGGGGTCACAGATACGCAGTATTTT. Amino acid sequence: CASSQGDRGGVTDTQYF.

The chain uses TRBV9 and TRBJ2-3, with 8 bases lining up with TRBD1. This CDR3 is 17 amino acids long. CDR1 is SGDLS and CDR2 is YYNGEE in the germline V gene. Trimming removed 3 bases from V and 4 bases from J; junction bases left unmatched: 13. The CDR3: CASSEGQGALTADTQYF. DNA for the CDR3: TGTGCCAGCAGCGAGGGGCAGGGGGCGCTTACGGCAGATACGCAGTATTTT.

The rearrangement links TRBV5-6 to TRBJ2-5, with TRBD1 matching 11 bases. J lost 4 bases, V lost 4 bases, and 6 bases had no gene match. The CDR3 has 15 residues. CDR1 is SGHDT, CDR2 YYEEEE, per germline. CDR3 sequence reads: CASSLGTGGLETQYF. For the CDR3, the DNA is TGTGCCAGCAGCCTAGGGACAGGGGGATTAGAGACCCAGTACTTC.

The CDR3: CASSAGAPTTQQYF. CDR3 sequence (DNA): TGTGCCAGCAGCGCCGGGGCCCCAACCACCCAGCAGTACTTC. The chain links TRBV11-2 to TRBJ2-7, with D possibly called TRBD1 or TRBD2 (5 bases each). The CDR3 totals 14 residues. Germline values: CDR1 SGHAT, CDR2 FQNNGV. Between the trimmed V and J ends, which lost 5 bases and 8 bases, there was a span of 19 bases.

This chain uses TRBV3-1 with TRBJ1-5; D is undetermined. In germline, CDR1 is LGHDT, CDR2 YNNKEL (reference sequence). This CDR3 contains 14 residues. V was clipped by 2 bases and J by 1 base, with 6 bases between them. This CDR3 is CASSQSGSNQPQHF. The CDR3 DNA reads TGTGCCAGCAGCCAAAGTGGGAGCAATCAGCCCCAGCATTTT.

This rearrangement joins TRBV7-9 to TRBJ1-1; D remains ambiguous. The CDR3 contains 13 residues. V was trimmed by 8 bases and J by 7 bases, leaving 17 bases between them. Germline V CDR1 and CDR2: SEHNR, FQNEAQ (reference sequence). The CDR3 DNA is TGTGCCAGCTGTGGAAACAGCTTACGTGAAGCTTTCTTT. Protein product: CASCGNSLREAFF.

This clonotype has a count of ten or more. The chain uses TRBV7-6 and TRBJ2-1; D possibly uses TRBD1 or TRBD2 (6 bases each). V was clipped by 3 bases and J by 8 bases, with 8 bases between them. Germline V gene data show CDR1 as SGHVS and CDR2 as FNYEAQ. This CDR3 comprises 12 residues. CDR3 sequence reads: CASSLEGDEQFF. The CDR3 bases are TGTGCCAGCAGCTTGGAGGGGGATGAGCAGTTCTTC.

This clonotype was counted only a few times. The chain is built from TRBV18 and TRBJ1-6, with D possibly being TRBD1 (6 bases). The CDR3 sequence is 14 residues long. CDR1 KGHSH and CDR2 LQKENI come from the germline V gene. The V end was cut by 6 bases, the J end by 7 bases, with 13 bases between. The CDR3 region has the DNA TGTGCCAGCTCTGCCGGACAGACCAATTCACCCCTCCACTTT. Translation: CASSAGQTNSPLHF.

This clonotype was seen more than once but under ten times. The V call is TRBV6-5, the J call TRBJ1-1, with 8 bases fitting TRBD1. Germline CDR1 and CDR2: MNHEY and SVGAGI. The CDR3 runs to 15 residues. The junction had 10 bases not matched to a gene; V was cut back by 6 bases and J by 4 bases. The CDR3, as DNA: TGTGCCAGCAGATATGGACAGGGCCGTACCACTGAAGCTTTCTTT. This encodes CASRYGQGRTTEAFF.

This clonotype was counted a few times. This chain joins TRBV5-6 and TRBJ2-7; TRBD1 matches at 7 bases. Looked up from germline, CDR1 is SGHDT and CDR2 is YYEEEE. Germline trimming cut 0 bases from V and 0 bases from J; bases unmatched to any gene: 6. The CDR3 loop spans 16 amino acids. The CDR3 sequence is CASSLEYRGISYEQYF. CDR3 bases: TGTGCCAGCAGCTTGGAATACAGGGGCATCTCCTACGAGCAGTACTTC.

This clonotype occurred a few times. The DNA for the CDR3 is TGCAGTGCTCCTCCGGGACCTCAGGAAGCTTTCTTT. Encoded protein: CSAPPGPQEAFF. The chain uses TRBV20-1 and TRBJ1-1, with a tentative D call TRBD1 (5 bases). V gave up 5 bases and J gave up 8 bases, with 15 bases separating them. The CDR3 runs to 12 residues. Germline V gene lookup returns CDR1 DFQATT and CDR2 SNEGSKA (reference sequence).

This clonotype was recorded a few times. This chain uses TRBV28 with TRBJ2-6; D is undetermined. The CDR3 runs to 18 residues. Trimming pared 5 bases from V and 2 bases from J, leaving 19 bases between. The germline CDR1 and CDR2 sequences are MDHEN and SYDVKM. CDR3 nucleotide sequence: TGTGCCAGCAGTACGGCCGAGGCGGCCAGGACTGGGGCCAACGTCCTGACTTTC. Its protein is CASSTAEAARTGANVLTF.

The chain joins TRBV5-1 to TRBJ1-1; TRBD1 matches at 11 bases. The CDR3 sequence is 17 residues long. V lost 0 bases and J lost 3; bases outside the gene matches: 7. Germline V gene sequence: CDR1 SGHRS, CDR2 YFSETQ. CDR3 region: CASSLGGTGGSDTEAFF. The CDR3 DNA sequence: TGCGCCAGCAGCTTGGGAGGGACAGGGGGTTCGGACACTGAAGCTTTCTTT.

The chain carries TRBV20-1 and TRBJ1-6; D unresolved. The V end was cut by 0 bases, the J end by 8 bases, with 8 bases between. The CDR3 contains 13 residues. Germline CDR1 is DFQATT and CDR2 is SNEGSKA (reference sequence). CDR3 protein: CSARDETDSPLHF. CDR3 nucleotide sequence: TGCAGTGCTAGAGACGAGACGGATTCACCCCTCCACTTT.

The rearrangement uses TRBV6-2 or TRBV6-3 and TRBJ2-2, with 9 bases aligning to TRBD2. CDR1 MNHEY and CDR2 SVGEGT come from the germline V gene. Unmatched junction bases numbered 7, after V lost 5 bases and J lost 3 bases. The CDR3 runs 16 residues. The DNA for the CDR3 is TGTGCCAGCAGTCCGTGGACTAGCGAGCACACCGGGGAGCTGTTTTTT. Translating it yields CASSPWTSEHTGELFF.

This chain links TRBV7-9 with TRBJ2-1; no reliable D call. The V gene's germline CDR1 is SEHNR and CDR2 FQNEAQ (reference sequence). Trimming stripped 4 bases from V and 5 bases from J, with 15 bases between. This CDR3 has 15 residues. CDR3 loop: CASSSTGPPNNEQFF. DNA for the CDR3: TGTGCCAGCAGCTCGACTGGACCGCCTAACAATGAGCAGTTCTTC.

This clonotype was seen a few times. This rearrangement joins TRBV7-6 to TRBJ2-7; tentative D call: TRBD1 (6 bases). Germline lookup yields CDR1 SGHVS and CDR2 FNYEAQ. V dropped 5 bases and J dropped 2 bases, with 16 bases sitting between them. The CDR3 is made up of 15 amino acids. CDR3: CASSGDINRAYEQYF. In nucleotides, the CDR3 is TGTGCCAGCAGCGGAGATATTAACAGGGCCTACGAGCAGTACTTC.

This clonotype was counted a few times. This rearrangement joins TRBV3-1 to TRBJ1-1, with 10 bases aligning to TRBD1. CDR1 is LGHDT, CDR2 YNNKEL, per germline (reference sequence). The V segment lost 7 bases and the J segment 3 bases; nucleotides outside the gene matches: 5. The CDR3 covers 14 residues. Written as DNA, the CDR3 is TGTGCCAGCACATCTGGACAGGGGGACACTGAAGCTTTCTTT. It encodes CASTSGQGDTEAFF. The whole variable domain, remainder taken from reference TRBV3-1 and TRBJ1-1, is DTAVSQTPKYLVTQMGNDKSIKCEQNLGHDTMYWYKQDSKKFLKIMFSYNNKELIINETVPNRFSPKSPDKAHLNLHINSLELGDSAVYFCASTSGQGDTEAFFGQGTRLTVV.